The clone carrying this T cell receptor beta chain has just a few counts. Its cognate antigen is unknown. These data are taken from a study of T cells in Graves' hyperthyroidism and ophthalmopathy. Absence of ophthalmopathy progression within 18 months defined stable Graves' hyperthyroidism. Patients showing uncontrolled infection, other autoimmune disease, pregnancy or lactation were ineligible. The TCR beta CDR3 regions underwent amplification using RNA transcripts as the source. Initially, a first-round RT-PCR of the TCR CDR3 employed the HTBI primer set. TCRdb processed the multiplex PCR reads anew with MiXCR; each CDR3 protein has one entry. The sample gives approximately 710,000 distinct CDR3 sequences, 15% to 20% of which show up once; around 16% is in the top ten. Findings of the study overall: Ophthalmopathy was model-predicted a median about six months pre-onset.

From germline, CDR1 is LGHDT and CDR2 YNNKEL (reference sequence). The V end lost 3 bases, the J end lost 4 bases, and 9 bases lay between the germline ends. The CDR3 length is 13 residues. This TCR derives from a man aged 50 to 60 with Graves' hyperthyroidism. Source material: blood. The rearrangement uses TRBV3-1 and TRBJ1-1; no firm D call. The CDR3 nucleotides read TGTGCCAGCAGCCAGATCGGGTTCACTGAAGCTTTCTTT. Amino acid sequence: CASSQIGFTEAFF.